This T cell receptor beta chain derives from a study of T cells after yellow fever vaccination. Turning to the study itself: When fractions had low cell numbers, they were prepared with SMART-Seq v4 Ultra Low Input.

V lost 4 bases to trimming and J lost 1 base, with 7 bases between them. The CDR3 is made up of 13 amino acids. CDR1 is SNHLY and CDR2 is FYNNEI in the germline V gene. Concerning this clonotype itself: Its antigen is still unknown.

TCRdb re-called the 5' RACE reads with MiXCR, one entry per CDR3 protein. The sample lists approximately 580,000 distinct CDR3 sequences; less than 20% were seen once. Study conclusions and caveats: Some clonotypes were seen in both the CD4 and the CD8 compartments. These made up a small share and likely arose from convergent recombination. By day 5 rather than day 15, the secondary response had peaked, though it was weaker. The booster saw the reappearance of most primary-vaccination clones (approximately 97% CD4, less than 90% CD8).

This clonotype was sampled from a man between 18 and 35 years old who received the YFV17D yellow fever vaccine. The chain links TRBV2 to TRBJ1-2; no reliable D call. The material sequenced was PBMCs, taken 5 days after the first yellow fever vaccination. For the CDR3, the DNA is TGTGCCAGCAGTGCGGCGATTAACTATGGCTACACCTTC. Residues: CASSAAINYGYTF.